The clone carrying this T cell receptor (beta chain) was picked up one time. Germline V gene data show CDR1 as SEHNR and CDR2 as FQNEAQ (reference sequence). Losses at the gene ends were 2 bases for V and 5 bases for J; bases not matched to a gene: 3. The CDR3 length is 14 residues. Original methodology: The assay estimated nucleated cells by amplifying reference gene primers. Produced via immunoSEQ multiplex PCR; TCRdb's table is partial and in-frame only. V, J and clone size are those of that table, while D and trimming were read from the DNA. The repertoire holds 300,000 to 500,000 clones, with roughly 88% as singletons. The data belong to a study of blood T cell repertoires in COVID-19.

Sequencing used PBMCs or T cells enriched from blood (not recorded which). This receptor was taken from a woman aged 40 to 50 with acute COVID-19. The J gene is TRBJ1-2, the V gene TRBV7-9; 9 bases line up with TRBD1. The CDR3 reads CASSLMTGGYGYTF. In DNA form, the CDR3 reads TGTGCCAGCAGCTTAATGACAGGGGGTTATGGCTACACCTTC. Full variable domain (remainder filled in from reference TRBV7-9 and TRBJ1-2): DTGVSQNPRHKITKRGQNVTFRCDPISEHNRLYWYRQTLGQGPEFLTYFQNEAQLEKSRLLSDRFSAERPKGSFSTLEIQRTEQGDSAMYLCASSLMTGGYGYTFGSGTRLTVV.